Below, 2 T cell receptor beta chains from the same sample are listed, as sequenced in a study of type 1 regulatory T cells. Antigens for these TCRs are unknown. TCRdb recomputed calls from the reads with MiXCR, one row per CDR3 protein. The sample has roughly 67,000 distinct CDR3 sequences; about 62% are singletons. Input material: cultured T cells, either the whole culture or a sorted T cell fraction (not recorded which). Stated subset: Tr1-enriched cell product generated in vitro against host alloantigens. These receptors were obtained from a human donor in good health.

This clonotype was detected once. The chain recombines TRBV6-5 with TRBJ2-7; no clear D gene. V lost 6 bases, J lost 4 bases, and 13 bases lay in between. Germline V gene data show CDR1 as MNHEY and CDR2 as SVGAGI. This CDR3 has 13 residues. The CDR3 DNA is TGTGCCAGCAGGAACCCCTTGGGTTACGAGCAGTACTTC. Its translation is CASRNPLGYEQYF.

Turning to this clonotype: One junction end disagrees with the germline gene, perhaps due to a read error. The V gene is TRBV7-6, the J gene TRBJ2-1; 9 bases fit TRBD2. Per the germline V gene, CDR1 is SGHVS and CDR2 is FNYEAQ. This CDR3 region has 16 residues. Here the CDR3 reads CTSSLAGAGGYNEQFF. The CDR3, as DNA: TGTACCAGCAGCTTAGCGGGGGCCGGAGGCTACAATGAGCAGTTCTTC. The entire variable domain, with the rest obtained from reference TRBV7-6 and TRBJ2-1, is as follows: GAGVSQSPRYKVTKRGQDVALRCDPISGHVSLYWYRQALGQGPEFLTYFNYEAQQDKSGLPNDRFSAERPEGSISTLTIQRTEQRDSAMYRCTSSLAGAGGYNEQFFGPGTRLTVL.